The 26 T cell receptor beta chains below come from one sample, sequenced in a study of cytomegalovirus exposure and HLA in healthy donors. The PCR contained 60 Vbeta and 13 Jbeta primers. Only in-frame clones appear in the TCRdb table, and some are missing; sequencing was by immunoSEQ multiplex PCR. The top ten hold 3.5% to 4.5% of the sample, which has 95,000 to 130,000 clones, about 79% seen once. The sequencing input was PBMCs. These TCRs come from a man in his thirties or forties in good health and CMV-seropositive.

This chain connects TRBV2 to TRBJ1-5; 7 bases are shared with TRBD1. V shed 6 bases, J shed 0 bases, and the junction held 5 bases outside the gene matches. The CDR3 sequence is 15 residues long. Germline loops: CDR1 SNHLY, CDR2 FYNNEI. CDR3 sequence: CASSRQGSSNQPQHF. CDR3 nucleotides: TGTGCCAGCAGCCGACAGGGTAGTAGCAATCAGCCCCAGCATTTT.

The chain's CDR3 is CAWIRAGEFDYGYTF. CDR3 DNA: TGTGCCTGGATCCGGGCAGGGGAGTTTGACTATGGCTACACCTTC. The V gene is TRBV30, the J gene TRBJ1-2, with TRBD1 as a possible D gene (6 bases). CDR3 length: 15 amino acids. Germline lookup yields CDR1 GTSNPN and CDR2 SVGIG (reference sequence). The ends were cut back, 4 bases at V and 3 bases at J, with 18 bases in the middle. The full variable domain, with the rest looked up from reference TRBV30 and TRBJ1-2, is SQTIHQWPATLVQPVGSPLSLECTVEGTSNPNLYWYRQAAGRGLQLLFYSVGIGQISSEVPQNLSASRPQDRQFILSSKKLLLSDSGFYLCAWIRAGEFDYGYTFGSGTRLTVV.

This sequence joins TRBV6-1 and TRBJ1-2; TRBD1 matches 9 bases. Germline lookup yields CDR1 MNHNS and CDR2 SASEGT. V gave up 8 bases and J gave up 4 bases; unmatched junction bases: 2. This CDR3 contains 12 residues. CDR3 sequence (DNA): TGTGCCAGCCTGGGACAGGGCTATGGCTACACCTTC. Translating it yields CASLGQGYGYTF.

The chain is built from TRBV29-1 and TRBJ2-5, with 8 bases matching TRBD1. TRBJ2-7 matches the DNA end more closely, so the J call is doubtful. This CDR3 is 13 amino acids long. From germline, CDR1 is SQVTM and CDR2 ANQGSEA. CDR3 DNA sequence: TGCAGCGTTGAGAGAGGACAGGGCTACGAGCAGTACTTC. Its translation is CSVERGQGYEQYF.

The rearrangement uses TRBV2 and TRBJ2-5; 12 nucleotides line up with TRBD1. The assigned J gene may be wrong: the sequence end matches TRBJ2-7 better. Germline-derived CDR1 and CDR2 are SNHLY and FYNNEI. The CDR3 runs to 20 residues. Here the CDR3 DNA reads TGTGCCAGCAGTGAAGTATGGGGTTCCGGGACAGGGGGCGTCGACTACGAGCAGTACTTC. It is translated as CASSEVWGSGTGGVDYEQYF.

The genes are TRBV5-6 and TRBJ2-1, with 9 bases lining up with TRBD2. The CDR3 runs 15 residues. The V and J ends lost 2 bases and 4 bases, in that order; junction bases with no gene match: 4. Germline CDR1 is SGHDT and CDR2 is YYEEEE. The CDR3 DNA reads TGTGCCAGCAGCTTTAGCGGGAGTCTTTACAATGAGCAGTTCTTC. Translating gives CASSFSGSLYNEQFF.

The CDR3 DNA reads as TGCGCCAGCAGCCAAGTAGCGACAGGGTACTACGAGCAGTACTTC. It translates to CASSQVATGYYEQYF. The chain uses TRBV4-3 and TRBJ2-7; 7 bases match TRBD1. J lost 3 bases, V lost 1 base, and 6 bases had no gene match. There are 15 residues in the CDR3. CDR1 LGHNA and CDR2 YSLEER come from the germline V gene.

This rearrangement joins TRBV6-4 to TRBJ2-7, with 10 bases identical to TRBD2. The junction had 9 bases not matched to a gene; V was cut back by 0 bases and J by 4 bases. Germline CDR1 MRHNA, CDR2 SNTAGT. This CDR3 spans 17 amino acids. The CDR3 loop is CASSDSIATSGWYEQYF. CDR3 in DNA: TGTGCCAGCAGTGACTCGATCGCGACTAGCGGGTGGTACGAGCAGTACTTC.

The V gene is TRBV6-1, the J gene TRBJ2-3; 15 nucleotides agree with TRBD2. This CDR3 spans 17 amino acids. V dropped 3 bases and J dropped 5; count of bases not matched to a gene: 6. Germline CDR1 MNHNS, CDR2 SASEGT. In nucleotides, the CDR3 is TGTGCCAGCAGTGAGTGGACTAGCGGGGGGGCCGTAGATACGCAGTATTTT. Protein product: CASSEWTSGGAVDTQYF.

In the case of this clone: The germline gene is not matched at one end of the junction; a read error may be the cause. The chain joins TRBV28 to TRBJ2-6; perhaps TRBD1 as D (6 bases). CDR1 MDHEN and CDR2 SYDVKM come from the germline V gene. This CDR3 has 15 residues. CDR3 sequence (DNA): TGTGCCAGCTACTCTGGGACACCTGGGGCCAACGGCCTGACTTTC. The encoded protein is CASYSGTPGANGLTF.

The V call is TRBV19, the J call TRBJ1-3; D remains ambiguous. Germline V gives CDR1 LNHDA, CDR2 SQIVND (reference sequence). V was trimmed by 2 bases and J by 4 bases, leaving 15 bases between them. The CDR3 covers 16 residues. CDR3 in amino acids: CASSITEGSAGNTIYF. The CDR3 bases are TGTGCCAGTAGTATAACGGAAGGATCAGCGGGAAACACCATATATTTT. Using reference TRBV19 and TRBJ1-3 for the parts outside the CDR3, the full variable domain is DGGITQSPKYLFRKEGQNVTLSCEQNLNHDAMYWYRQDPGQGLRLIYYSQIVNDFQKGDIAEGYSVSREKKESFPLTVTSAQKNPTAFYLCASSITEGSAGNTIYFGEGSWLTVV.

The chain couples TRBV5-1 to TRBJ2-2; D is uncertain. The germline CDR1 and CDR2 sequences are SGHRS and YFSETQ. The CDR3 sequence is 13 residues long. V shed 1 base and J shed 5 bases, with 6 bases lying between them. This CDR3 is CASSLSGTGELFF. DNA for the CDR3: TGCGCCAGCAGCTTGTCCGGGACCGGGGAGCTGTTTTTT.

V usage is TRBV4-2 and J usage is TRBJ1-1, with 8 bases lining up with TRBD1. V was pared by 4 bases and J by 1 base, with 14 bases of the junction left unmatched. The germline V gene has CDR1 LGHNA and CDR2 YNFKEQ. This CDR3 contains 18 residues. The CDR3 here is CASSPLWAGGKGNTEAFF. CDR3 sequence (DNA): TGTGCCAGCAGCCCGCTTTGGGCAGGGGGCAAGGGGAACACTGAAGCTTTCTTT.

This clone appeared a single time. The chain couples TRBV10-3 to TRBJ2-2, with D perhaps TRBD1 (5 bases). CDR3 length: 15 residues. CDR1 and CDR2 from the germline V gene are ENHRY and SYGVKD. The V gene lost 0 bases and the J gene lost 6 bases, with 11 bases spanning the gap. This CDR3 reads CAISESRQSPGELFF. CDR3 nucleotides: TGTGCCATCAGTGAGTCGAGACAGTCCCCCGGGGAGCTGTTTTTT.

V is TRBV2 and J is TRBJ1-2; TRBD1 agrees at 8 bases. V was clipped by 6 bases and J by 6 bases; unmatched bases: 3. CDR3 length: 12 residues. Germline-derived CDR1 and CDR2 are SNHLY and FYNNEI. The CDR3 is CASSRTGNGYTF. Written as DNA, the CDR3 is TGTGCCAGCAGCCGGACAGGGAATGGCTACACCTTC.

In DNA form, the CDR3 reads TGTGCCAGCAGCCAAGATTGGCAGGGGGCGCGCTCTGGGGCCAACGTCCTGACTTTC. Protein product: CASSQDWQGARSGANVLTF. This sequence joins TRBV4-2 and TRBJ2-6; 8 bases map to TRBD1. Germline values: CDR1 LGHNA, CDR2 YNFKEQ. J was trimmed by 0 bases and V by 0 bases; bases with no gene match: 7. The CDR3 covers 19 residues.

V and J are TRBV7-3 and TRBJ2-2, with 9 positions matching TRBD1. With V trimmed by 5 bases and J by 4 bases, 11 bases remained unmatched. The CDR3 is 17 amino acids. Germline V gives CDR1 SGHTA, CDR2 FQGTGA. This CDR3 is CASSPKGGTGSTGELFF. CDR3 in DNA: TGTGCCAGCAGCCCTAAGGGGGGGACAGGGAGCACCGGGGAGCTGTTTTTT.

J is TRBJ1-2 and V is TRBV2, with TRBD1 matching 10 bases. Per the germline V gene, CDR1 is SNHLY and CDR2 is FYNNEI. This CDR3 spans 15 amino acids. Germline trimming cut 5 bases from V and 4 bases from J; bases unmatched to any gene: 7. The CDR3 reads CASSTTGGSVYGYTF. The CDR3 bases are TGTGCCAGCAGTACGACAGGGGGCTCTGTCTATGGCTACACCTTC.

The genes are TRBV30 and TRBJ2-1; possibly TRBD2 for D (5 bases). Trimming pared 7 bases from V and 6 bases from J, leaving 13 bases between. The CDR3 covers 12 residues. Germline V lookup: CDR1 GTSNPN, CDR2 SVGIG (reference sequence). The CDR3 here is CASTRGGNEQFF. In DNA form, the CDR3 reads TGTGCCTCTACCAGAGGAGGCAATGAGCAGTTCTTC.

This chain joins TRBV11-2 and TRBJ2-3, with D unclear. The length of the CDR3 is 14 residues. The germline gives CDR1 SGHAT, CDR2 FQNNGV. Trimming took 3 bases from V and 0 from J, leaving 7 bases between them. The DNA of the CDR3 is TGTGCCAGCAGCTTTTCGGGTAGCACAGATACGCAGTATTTT. Translated, it gives CASSFSGSTDTQYF.

V is TRBV2 and J is TRBJ2-3; 9 nucleotides match TRBD1. Germline lookup yields CDR1 SNHLY and CDR2 FYNNEI. V gave up 2 bases and J gave up 6 bases; unmatched junction bases: 9. This CDR3 comprises 16 residues. CDR3 amino acids: CASSEMQGQGWDTQYF. CDR3 DNA sequence: TGTGCCAGCAGTGAAATGCAAGGACAGGGGTGGGATACGCAGTATTTT.

This chain links TRBV5-1 with TRBJ2-7; TRBD1 aligns across 11 bases. The CDR3 consists of 15 residues. V was pared by 4 bases and J by 0 bases, with 3 bases of the junction left unmatched. Looked up from germline, CDR1 is SGHRS and CDR2 is YFSETQ. The CDR3 is CASSTGQGGSYEQYF. The DNA of the CDR3 is TGCGCCAGCAGCACGGGACAGGGGGGCTCCTACGAGCAGTACTTC.

This rearrangement joins TRBV7-9 to TRBJ2-4, with a tentative D call TRBD2 (5 bases). Germline V gene sequence: CDR1 SEHNR, CDR2 FQNEAQ (reference sequence). With 4 bases removed from V and 4 bases from J, the gap between germline ends came to 17 bases. This CDR3 is built from 16 residues. As DNA, the CDR3 is TGTGCCAGCAGCTCCACGCGGGCTGCCGGGAAAAACATTCAGTACTTC. It specifies CASSSTRAAGKNIQYF.

This rearrangement joins TRBV29-1 to TRBJ2-5; perhaps TRBD2 as D (5 bases). This CDR3 has 10 residues. The V and J ends lost 7 bases and 7 bases respectively, with 10 bases between them. Germline CDR1 reads SQVTM; CDR2 reads ANQGSEA. CDR3 sequence reads: CSGSGVTQYF. The CDR3 nucleotides read TGCAGCGGCAGCGGCGTGACCCAGTACTTC.

Worth noting for this clone: The junction differs from germline at one of its ends, possibly a read error. V is TRBV7-9 and J is TRBJ1-2; D possibly corresponds to TRBD1 (5 bases). Germline V lookup: CDR1 SEHNR, CDR2 FQNEAQ (reference sequence). The CDR3 sequence is 13 residues long. CDR3 amino acids: CSSSLNQGIGYTF. The CDR3, as DNA: TGTTCCAGCAGCTTAAACCAGGGTATAGGCTACACCTTC.

This chain joins TRBV7-3 and TRBJ2-3; D remains ambiguous. V dropped 2 bases and J dropped 1 base, with 4 bases sitting between them. The length of the CDR3 is 13 residues. Germline values: CDR1 SGHTA, CDR2 FQGTGA. DNA for the CDR3: TGTGCCAGCAGCTTACTCGGCACAGATACGCAGTATTTT. This codes for CASSLLGTDTQYF.